Listed here are 13 T cell receptor beta chains from one sample, sequenced in a study of T-cell reconstitution after alpha-beta-depleted transplantation in children. As it was prepared, the TCRbeta library received unique molecular identifiers. From the PCR reads, TCRdb called clonotypes with MiXCR, one entry per CDR3 protein. The table has about 90,000 distinct CDR3 sequences, about 14% seen once. This sample comprised PBMCs, mostly from graft donor cells, obtained 180 days after TCRalphabeta/CD19-depleted stem cell transplant. The source is a male patient aged 2 to 10 who had a stem cell transplant for acute lymphoblastic leukemia, so the T cells may come from the graft donor.

This clonotype appeared a few times. This sequence joins TRBV20-1 and TRBJ1-2; 7 nucleotides agree with TRBD1. J was trimmed by 3 bases and V by 5 bases; bases with no gene match: 6. This CDR3 spans 13 amino acids. Germline V gives CDR1 DFQATT, CDR2 SNEGSKA (reference sequence). Here the CDR3 reads CSAPMTGHYGYTF. DNA for the CDR3: TGCAGTGCTCCGATGACAGGGCACTATGGCTACACCTTC.

This clonotype was seen at least ten times. The chain has TRBV7-9 and TRBJ1-3; 9 bases fit TRBD1. V shed 4 bases and J 1 base; nucleotides not matched to a gene: 5. This CDR3 is 16 amino acids long. CDR1 is SEHNR, CDR2 FQNEAQ, per germline (reference sequence). The CDR3 nucleotides are TGTGCCAGCAGCTCGGGACAGGGATTGTCTGGAAACACCATATATTTT. This encodes CASSSGQGLSGNTIYF.

There are a few counts of this clonotype. The CDR3 loop is CASSPPKSYPVDEQYF. CDR3 DNA sequence: TGTGCCAGCAGCCCACCGAAGAGCTACCCCGTCGACGAGCAGTACTTC. This chain uses TRBV7-9 with TRBJ2-7, with no clear D. V gave up 5 bases and J gave up 5 bases, with 22 bases separating them. Germline V CDR1 and CDR2: SEHNR, FQNEAQ (reference sequence). This CDR3 has 16 residues.

Note on this clonotype: At one boundary the junction diverges from the germline segment, which might be a read error. This chain joins TRBV7-6 and TRBJ1-2; weak D call: TRBD1 (6 bases). The germline gives CDR1 SGHVS, CDR2 FNYEAQ. The CDR3 spans 14 residues. In nucleotides, the CDR3 is TGTGCCAGCAGCTTAGCGCGAGCAGGGGCTGGCGACACCTTC. As protein: CASSLARAGAGDTF. Drawing the rest from reference TRBV7-6 and TRBJ1-2, the complete variable domain is GAGVSQSPRYKVTKRGQDVALRCDPISGHVSLYWYRQALGQGPEFLTYFNYEAQQDKSGLPNDRFSAERPEGSISTLTIQRTEQRDSAMYRCASSLARAGAGDTFGSGTRLTVV.

This chain links TRBV25-1 with TRBJ2-2; D ambiguous. The V gene lost 10 bases and the J gene lost 2 bases, with 17 bases spanning the gap. This CDR3 has 15 residues. From germline, CDR1 is MGHDK and CDR2 SYGVNS. CDR3 sequence (DNA): TGTGCCACCAGCAGTGGGCGGTTAAACACCGGGGAGCTGTTTTTT. Translation: CATSSGRLNTGELFF.

In the case of this clonotype: One end of the junction does not line up with germline, which may come from a read error. The chain links TRBV4-1 to TRBJ2-7; TRBD2 aligns across 10 bases. Germline CDR1 is MGHRA and CDR2 is YSYEKL. The CDR3 runs 17 residues. In DNA form, the CDR3 reads TGCGCCCGCAGCCAAGCAGGACTAGCGGACAGCTCCTACGAGCAGTACTTC. Protein: CARSQAGLADSSYEQYF.

This clonotype was picked up many times. The chain carries TRBV7-2 and TRBJ2-4, with 10 nucleotides matching TRBD2. The CDR3 totals 17 residues. CDR1 SGHTA and CDR2 FQGNSA come from the germline V gene. V shed 5 bases and J 1 base; nucleotides not matched to a gene: 8. CDR3 region: CASSPGTSAWAKNIQYF. CDR3 DNA: TGTGCCAGCAGCCCCGGGACTAGCGCGTGGGCCAAAAACATTCAGTACTTC.

This clonotype was seen only a few times. This CDR3 reads CASSLWGQGVTDNEQFF. CDR3 in DNA: TGCGCCAGCAGCTTGTGGGGACAGGGGGTAACAGACAATGAGCAGTTCTTC. The rearrangement links TRBV5-1 to TRBJ2-1; 11 nucleotides align to TRBD1. J gave up 5 bases and V 1 base, and 8 bases lay outside the gene matches. Per germline, CDR1 SGHRS and CDR2 YFSETQ. The CDR3 consists of 17 residues.

This clonotype occurred a few times. V and J are TRBV24-1 and TRBJ2-1; weak D call: TRBD1 (6 bases). Germline CDR1 and CDR2: KGHDR and SFDVKD. V lost 5 bases and J 6 bases, leaving 10 bases between the germline ends. The CDR3 extends over 13 amino acids. Here the CDR3 reads CATSVAGVNEQFF. The CDR3 DNA follows: TGTGCCACCAGTGTGGCAGGGGTCAATGAGCAGTTCTTC.

This clonotype appeared a few times. The chain is built from TRBV20-1 and TRBJ2-5, with 7 bases fitting TRBD1. Germline CDR1 DFQATT, CDR2 SNEGSKA (reference sequence). This CDR3 region has 11 residues. Trimming at V came to 1 base and at J to 9 bases, leaving 2 bases not matched to a gene. For the CDR3, the DNA is TGCAGTGCTAGAGCAGGACAGGCCCAGTACTTC. This translates into CSARAGQAQYF.

The rearrangement joins TRBV6-5 to TRBJ1-3, with unresolved D. Germline V gene data show CDR1 as MNHEY and CDR2 as SVGAGI. This CDR3 has 15 residues. Trimming cost V 0 bases and J 3 bases, with 9 bases left between them. CDR3 sequence reads: CASSYSIGGGNTIYF. CDR3 nucleotide sequence: TGTGCCAGCAGTTACTCGATTGGTGGTGGAAACACCATATATTTT.

In its sample, this clonotype was seen once. An end of the junction differs from the germline gene, which may be a read error. The chain couples TRBV6-4 to TRBJ1-5; no clear D gene. CDR3 length equals 16 residues. Germline values: CDR1 MRHNA, CDR2 SNTAGT. CDR3 nucleotide sequence: TGTGCCAGCTGTGACCGGGTCACCTCCAGCAATCAGCCCCAGCATTTT. It yields the protein CASCDRVTSSNQPQHF.

This chain joins TRBV5-1 and TRBJ2-3; the D call may be TRBD1 or TRBD2 (5 bases each). This CDR3 contains 13 residues. CDR1 is SGHRS, CDR2 YFSETQ, per germline. Trimming took 4 bases from V and 14 from J, leaving 20 bases between them. The CDR3 loop is CASSNGAANLGYF. CDR3 bases: TGCGCCAGCAGCAACGGGGCCGCGAACTTGGGGTATTTT.